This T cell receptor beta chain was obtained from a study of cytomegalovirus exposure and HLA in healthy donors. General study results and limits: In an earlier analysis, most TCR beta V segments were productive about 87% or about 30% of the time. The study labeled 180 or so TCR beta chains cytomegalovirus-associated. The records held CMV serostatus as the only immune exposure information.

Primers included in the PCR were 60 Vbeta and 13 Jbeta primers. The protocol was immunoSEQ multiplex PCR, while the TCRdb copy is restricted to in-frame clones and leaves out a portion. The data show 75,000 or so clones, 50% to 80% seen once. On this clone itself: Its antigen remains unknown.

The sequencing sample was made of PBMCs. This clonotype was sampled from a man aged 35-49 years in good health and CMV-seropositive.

DNA for the CDR3: TGTGCCAGCAGCTTTTCGTACAATGAGCAGTTCTTC. This encodes CASSFSYNEQFF. The rearrangement joins TRBV7-2 to TRBJ2-1; D gene uncertain. CDR1 is SGHTA, CDR2 FQGNSA, per germline. The CDR3 sequence is 12 residues long. Deletions cut 3 bases from V and 4 bases from J, with 4 bases between.